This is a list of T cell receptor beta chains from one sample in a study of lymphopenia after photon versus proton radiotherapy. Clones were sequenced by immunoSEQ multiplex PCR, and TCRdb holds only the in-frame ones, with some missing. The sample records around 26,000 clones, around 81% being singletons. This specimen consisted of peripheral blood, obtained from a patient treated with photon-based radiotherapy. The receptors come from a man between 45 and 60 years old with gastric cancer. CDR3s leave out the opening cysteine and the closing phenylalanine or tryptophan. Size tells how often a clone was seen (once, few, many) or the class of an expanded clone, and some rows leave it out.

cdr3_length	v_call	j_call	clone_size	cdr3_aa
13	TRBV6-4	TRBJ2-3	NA	ASSDSSGGADTQY
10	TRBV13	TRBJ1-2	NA	ASSLEGYGYT
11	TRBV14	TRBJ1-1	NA	ASSLVRQGEAF
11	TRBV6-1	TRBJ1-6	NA	ASSEAKSSPLH
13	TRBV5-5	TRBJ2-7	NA	ASSLRQGLSYEQY
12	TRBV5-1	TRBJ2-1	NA	ASSFGDREGEQF
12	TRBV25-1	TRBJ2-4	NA	ASSERGAKNIQY
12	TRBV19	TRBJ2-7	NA	ASSIVTGSYEQY
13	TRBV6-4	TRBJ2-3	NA	ASSDQGGNTDTQY
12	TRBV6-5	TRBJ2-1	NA	ASSYESRVGEQF
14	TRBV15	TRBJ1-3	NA	ATSRAHVGVGNTIY
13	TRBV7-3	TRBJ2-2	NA	ASSPYGTSIGELF
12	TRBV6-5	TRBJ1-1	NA	ASSSRRPNTEAF
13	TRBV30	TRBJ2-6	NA	AWSVGAFSANVLT
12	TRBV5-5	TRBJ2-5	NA	ASSHLSGQETQY
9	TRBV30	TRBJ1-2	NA	AWMRDYGYT
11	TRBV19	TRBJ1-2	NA	ASSPQGNYGYT
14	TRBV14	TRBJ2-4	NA	ASSQARGCAKNIQY
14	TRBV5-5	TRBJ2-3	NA	ASRLLPGAGTDTQY
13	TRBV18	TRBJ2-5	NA	ASSPGRDLIETQY
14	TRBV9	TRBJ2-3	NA	ASSVGGTRGTDTQY
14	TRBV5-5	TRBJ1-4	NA	ASSLSGARTNEKLF
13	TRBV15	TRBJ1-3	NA	ATSRDKQGGNTIY
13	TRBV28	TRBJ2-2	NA	ASSTGGAGTGELF
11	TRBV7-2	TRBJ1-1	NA	ASSSRGATEAF
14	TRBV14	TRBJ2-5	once	ASSQVGLAGEETQY
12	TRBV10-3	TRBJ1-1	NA	AISLDRTNTEAF
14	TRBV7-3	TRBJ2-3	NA	ASSSSGGAGGDTQY
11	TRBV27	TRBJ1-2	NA	ASSLSGGRGYT
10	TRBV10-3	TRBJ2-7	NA	AISEPGYEQY
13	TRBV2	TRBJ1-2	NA	ASSETGADLYGYT
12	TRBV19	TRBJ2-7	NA	ASSTGQGVEEQY
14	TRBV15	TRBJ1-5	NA	ATSRATDRSNQPQH
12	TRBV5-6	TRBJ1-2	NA	ASSPPAGVDGYT
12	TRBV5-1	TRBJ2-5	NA	ASSLGGTTGTQY
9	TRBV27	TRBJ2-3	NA	ASSRGLTQY
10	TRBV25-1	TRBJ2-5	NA	ASGDGGAAQY
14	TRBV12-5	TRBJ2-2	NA	ASGSLLSGVTGELF
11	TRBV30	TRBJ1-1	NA	AWSGQVRTEAF
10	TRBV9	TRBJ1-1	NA	ASSGDSTEAF
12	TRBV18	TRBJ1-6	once	ASSQQQGRSPLH
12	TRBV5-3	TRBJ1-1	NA	ASSFRGFNTEAF
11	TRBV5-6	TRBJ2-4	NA	ASSYGPKNIQY
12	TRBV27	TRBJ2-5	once	ASRASGEQETQY
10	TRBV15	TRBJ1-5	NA	ATSRVGQPQH
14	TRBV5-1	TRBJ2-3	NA	ASSEYGKTSTDTQY
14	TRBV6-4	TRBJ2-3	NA	ASSGTSGEHTDTQY
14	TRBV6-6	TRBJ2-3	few	ASRSGLADRSDTQY
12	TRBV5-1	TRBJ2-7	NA	ASSLRQGNYEQY
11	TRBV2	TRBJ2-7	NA	ASGGQGAYEQY
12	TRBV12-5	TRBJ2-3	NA	ASGIGQDTDTQY
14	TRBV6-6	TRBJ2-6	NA	ASSSTGGSGANVLT
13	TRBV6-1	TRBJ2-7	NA	ASSEMVGFGGEQY
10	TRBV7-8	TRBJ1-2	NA	ASSGSDYGYT
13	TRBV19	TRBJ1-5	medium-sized	ASSKGRGGDQPQH
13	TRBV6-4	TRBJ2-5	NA	ASGTSGGPQETQY
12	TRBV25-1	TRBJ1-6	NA	ASSESGGESPLH
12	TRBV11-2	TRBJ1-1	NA	ASSLGTMNTEAF
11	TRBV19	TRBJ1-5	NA	ASSISSNQPQH